Each of the 13 T cell receptor beta chains below was sequenced from the same sample in a study of response to subunit inactivated influenza vaccine. TCRdb used MiXCR to reprocess the RT-PCR reads, holding one entry per CDR3 protein. The sample has over 650,000 distinct CDR3 sequences, around 20% seen once. Material: PBMCs from blood, obtained around 5 days after vaccination. Every receptor here comes from a man aged 45 to 65 who received an inactivated influenza vaccine.

This clonotype appeared a few times. The chain uses TRBV12-3 or TRBV12-4 and TRBJ1-6; D is possibly TRBD1 (6 bases). This CDR3 contains 14 residues. V dropped 3 bases and J dropped 10 bases, with 13 bases sitting between them. The CDR3 is CASSFTGARSPLHF. CDR3 bases: TGTGCCAGCAGTTTTACGGGGGCGAGGTCACCCCTCCACTTT.

The rearrangement links TRBV7-9 to TRBJ2-3, with a possible D match to TRBD2 (5 bases). The CDR3 totals 13 residues. Germline-derived CDR1 and CDR2 are SEHNR and FQNEAQ (reference sequence). Trimming pared 5 bases from V and 4 bases from J, leaving 10 bases between. Written as DNA, the CDR3 is TGTGCCAGCAGCAACTCCGGGGCAGATACGCAGTATTTT. Translated: CASSNSGADTQYF. Supplemented by reference TRBV7-9 and TRBJ2-3, the full variable domain reads DTGVSQNPRHKITKRGQNVTFRCDPISEHNRLYWYRQTLGQGPEFLTYFQNEAQLEKSRLLSDRFSAERPKGSFSTLEIQRTEQGDSAMYLCASSNSGADTQYFGPGTRLTVL.

This clonotype was picked up a small number of times. This chain links TRBV6-2 or TRBV6-3 with TRBJ2-5; no firm D call. The CDR3 totals 11 residues. Germline-derived CDR1 and CDR2 are MNHEY and SVGEGT. The V end was cut by 5 bases, the J end by 11 bases, with 12 bases between. The DNA of the CDR3 is TGTGCCAGCAGTGCCACCGGTAGTCAGTACTTC. Residues: CASSATGSQYF.

A note on this clonotype: At one end the junction does not follow the germline gene, possibly because of a read error. CDR3 DNA: TGCGCCAGCAGCTTGGAAGGTGGGGGGAGCTCCTACGAGCAGTATTTC. Translation gives CASSLEGGGSSYEQYF. The chain uses TRBV5-1 and TRBJ2-7; tentatively, D is TRBD2 (6 bases). The CDR3 loop spans 16 amino acids. In germline, CDR1 is SGHRS, CDR2 YFSETQ.

V is TRBV24-1 and J is TRBJ2-3; 8 bases are shared with TRBD2. The V gene's germline CDR1 is KGHDR and CDR2 SFDVKD. The CDR3 sequence is 16 residues long. J was trimmed by 1 base and V by 1 base; bases with no gene match: 3. CDR3 amino acids: CATSDLAGVGTDTQYF. The CDR3 region has the DNA TGTGCCACCAGTGATTTAGCGGGAGTGGGCACAGATACGCAGTATTTT.

The rearrangement joins TRBV20-1 to TRBJ1-5; D not resolved. Trimming shortened V by 0 bases and J by 6 bases, and 6 bases separated the two germline ends. Germline V gene data show CDR1 as DFQATT and CDR2 as SNEGSKA (reference sequence). The CDR3 covers 12 residues. CDR3 protein: CSARDWGQPQHF. CDR3 sequence (DNA): TGCAGTGCTAGAGATTGGGGTCAGCCCCAGCATTTT.

A few counts support this clonotype. The chain combines TRBV4-3 with TRBJ2-2; 8 nucleotides align to TRBD2. The CDR3 length is 17 residues. The V segment lost 0 bases and the J segment 5 bases; nucleotides outside the gene matches: 8. Germline-derived CDR1 and CDR2 are LGHNA and YSLEER. The DNA for the CDR3 is TGCGCCAGCAGCCAAGATTCGAGCGGGAGCCGGACCGGGGAGCTGTTTTTT. It codes for CASSQDSSGSRTGELFF.

This clonotype has more than one count but fewer than ten. The chain joins TRBV5-1 to TRBJ2-3; D is possibly TRBD1 or TRBD2 (6 bases each). CDR3 size: 17 residues. Trimming removed 0 bases at V and 0 bases at J, with 14 bases between. Germline V gene sequence: CDR1 SGHRS, CDR2 YFSETQ. The CDR3 DNA sequence: TGCGCCAGCAGCTTGGCCGGGGGCGGCGGTAGCACAGATACGCAGTATTTT. The encoded protein is CASSLAGGGGSTDTQYF.

This clonotype was observed a few times. V usage is TRBV12-3 or TRBV12-4 and J usage is TRBJ2-7, with 9 positions matching TRBD1. Trimming at V came to 8 bases and at J to 6 bases, leaving 8 bases not matched to a gene. CDR3 length: 13 amino acids. DNA of the CDR3: TGTGCCAGCGCCCGGGACAGGGTTAGCGAGCAGTACTTC. It codes for CASARDRVSEQYF.

In its sample, this clonotype was seen many times. The chain has TRBV11-1 and TRBJ1-1; weak D call: TRBD1 (5 bases). Germline V gene data show CDR1 as SGHAT and CDR2 as FQDESV (reference sequence). Between the trimmed V and J ends, which lost 5 bases and 6 bases, there was a span of 16 bases. The CDR3 extends over 14 amino acids. CDR3 sequence: CASSIQANRAEAFF. CDR3 bases: TGTGCCAGCAGCATACAGGCGAACCGCGCTGAAGCTTTCTTT.

V is TRBV2 and J is TRBJ2-3; 7 bases agree with TRBD1. CDR1 is SNHLY, CDR2 FYNNEI, per germline. Germline trimming cut 5 bases from V and 7 bases from J; bases unmatched to any gene: 12. This CDR3 spans 15 amino acids. The CDR3 is CASSRTGESVNTQYF. The CDR3 DNA reads as TGTGCCAGCAGTCGGACAGGCGAGTCTGTCAATACGCAGTATTTT.

This clonotype was recorded at least ten times. V is TRBV10-1 and J is TRBJ2-2; 10 bases map to TRBD2. J gave up 3 bases and V 5 bases, and 3 bases lay outside the gene matches. The germline V gene encodes CDR1 WNHNN and CDR2 SYGVQD (reference sequence). This CDR3 region has 15 residues. CDR3 sequence reads: CASSRTSGDTGELFF. In DNA form, the CDR3 reads TGCGCCAGCAGTCGGACTAGCGGTGACACCGGGGAGCTGTTTTTT.

This clonotype was counted many times. This chain links TRBV24-1 with TRBJ2-1; the match to TRBD2 covers 13 bases. This CDR3 region has 16 residues. Germline V gene sequence: CDR1 KGHDR, CDR2 SFDVKD. The J segment lost 6 bases and the V segment lost 4 bases, leaving 5 bases of the junction unmatched. CDR3 in DNA: TGTGCCACCAGTGACCCCGGGACTAGCGGGGTCAATGAGCAGTTCTTC. Its translation is CATSDPGTSGVNEQFF.